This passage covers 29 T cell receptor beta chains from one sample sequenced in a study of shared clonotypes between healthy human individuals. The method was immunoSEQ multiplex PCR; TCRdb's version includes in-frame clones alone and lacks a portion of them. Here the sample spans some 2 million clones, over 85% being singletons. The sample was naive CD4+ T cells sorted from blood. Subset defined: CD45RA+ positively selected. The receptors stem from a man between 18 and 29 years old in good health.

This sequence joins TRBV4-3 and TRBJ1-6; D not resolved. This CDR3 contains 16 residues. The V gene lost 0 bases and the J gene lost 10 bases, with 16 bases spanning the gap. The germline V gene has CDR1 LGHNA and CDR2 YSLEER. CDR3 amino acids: CASSQEWGGIGSPLHF. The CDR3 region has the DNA TGCGCCAGCAGCCAAGAATGGGGAGGCATCGGGTCACCCCTCCACTTT.

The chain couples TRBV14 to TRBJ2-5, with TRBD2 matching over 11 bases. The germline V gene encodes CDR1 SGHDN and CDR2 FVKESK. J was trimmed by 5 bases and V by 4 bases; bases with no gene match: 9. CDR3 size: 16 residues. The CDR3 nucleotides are TGTGCCAGCAGCCGAGAGAAACTAGCGGGAGTTGAGACCCAGTACTTC. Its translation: CASSREKLAGVETQYF.

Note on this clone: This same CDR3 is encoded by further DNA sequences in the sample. CDR3 region: CASSLGGTASYEQYF. The CDR3 DNA reads TGCGCCAGCAGCTTGGGTGGGACAGCCTCCTACGAGCAGTACTTC. The V and J genes are TRBV5-1 and TRBJ2-7, with TRBD1 identical over 7 bases. Germline CDR1 SGHRS, CDR2 YFSETQ. J gave up 0 bases and V 0 bases, and 3 bases lay outside the gene matches. The CDR3 length is 15 residues.

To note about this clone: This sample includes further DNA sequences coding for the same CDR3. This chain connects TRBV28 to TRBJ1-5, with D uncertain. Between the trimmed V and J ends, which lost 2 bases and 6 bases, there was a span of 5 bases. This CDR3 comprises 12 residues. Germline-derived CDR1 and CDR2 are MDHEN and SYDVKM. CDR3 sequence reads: CASSLQVQPQHF. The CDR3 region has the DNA TGTGCCAGCAGTTTACAAGTTCAGCCCCAGCATTTT.

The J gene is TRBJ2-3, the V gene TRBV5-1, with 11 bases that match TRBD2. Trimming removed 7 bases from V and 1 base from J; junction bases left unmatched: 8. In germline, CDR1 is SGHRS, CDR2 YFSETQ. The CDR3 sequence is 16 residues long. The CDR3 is CASQGLAGSGTDTQYF. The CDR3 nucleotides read TGCGCCAGCCAAGGACTAGCGGGTTCCGGCACAGATACGCAGTATTTT.

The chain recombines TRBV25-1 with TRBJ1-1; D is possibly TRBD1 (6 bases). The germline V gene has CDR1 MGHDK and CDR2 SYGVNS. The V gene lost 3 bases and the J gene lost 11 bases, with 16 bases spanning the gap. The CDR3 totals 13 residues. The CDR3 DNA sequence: TGTGCCAGCAGTGACCAGAGGGGGGGCCGGGCTTTCTTT. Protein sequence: CASSDQRGGRAFF.

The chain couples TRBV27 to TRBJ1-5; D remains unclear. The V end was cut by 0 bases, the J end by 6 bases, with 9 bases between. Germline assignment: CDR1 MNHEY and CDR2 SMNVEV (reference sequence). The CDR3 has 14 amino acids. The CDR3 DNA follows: TGTGCCAGCAGTTTATCCCCCGGTGGTCAGCCCCAGCATTTT. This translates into CASSLSPGGQPQHF.

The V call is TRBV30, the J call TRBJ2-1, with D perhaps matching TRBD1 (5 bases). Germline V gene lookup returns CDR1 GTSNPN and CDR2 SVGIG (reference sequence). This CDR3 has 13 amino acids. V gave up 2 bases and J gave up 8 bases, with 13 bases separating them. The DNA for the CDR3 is TGTGCCTGGAGTATCACCAGGGTCGATGAGCAGTTCTTC. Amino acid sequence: CAWSITRVDEQFF. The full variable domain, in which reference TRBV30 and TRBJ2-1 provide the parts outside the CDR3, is SQTIHQWPATLVQPVGSPLSLECTVEGTSNPNLYWYRQAAGRGLQLLFYSVGIGQISSEVPQNLSASRPQDRQFILSSKKLLLSDSGFYLCAWSITRVDEQFFGPGTRLTVL.

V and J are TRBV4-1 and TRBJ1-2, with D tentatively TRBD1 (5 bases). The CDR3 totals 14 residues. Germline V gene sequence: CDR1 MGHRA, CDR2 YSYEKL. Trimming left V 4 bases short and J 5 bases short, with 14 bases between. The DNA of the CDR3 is TGCGCCAGCAGCCCCCCGAGAGGGGATTATGGCTACACCTTC. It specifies CASSPPRGDYGYTF.

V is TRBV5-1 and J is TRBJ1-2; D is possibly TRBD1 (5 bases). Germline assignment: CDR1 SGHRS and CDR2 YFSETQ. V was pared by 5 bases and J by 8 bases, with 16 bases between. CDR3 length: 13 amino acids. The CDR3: CASRETETLGYTF. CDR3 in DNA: TGCGCCAGCAGGGAGACAGAGACACTGGGCTACACCTTC.

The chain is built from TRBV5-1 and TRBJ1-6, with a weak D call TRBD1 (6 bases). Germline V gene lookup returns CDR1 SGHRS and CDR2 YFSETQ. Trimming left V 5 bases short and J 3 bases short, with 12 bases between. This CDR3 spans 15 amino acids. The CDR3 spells CASSPPGDYNSPLHF. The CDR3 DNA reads TGCGCCAGCAGTCCCCCAGGGGACTATAATTCACCCCTCCACTTT.

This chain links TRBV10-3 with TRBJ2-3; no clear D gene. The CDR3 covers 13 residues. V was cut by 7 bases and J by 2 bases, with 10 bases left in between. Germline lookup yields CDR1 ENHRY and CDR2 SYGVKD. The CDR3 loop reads CAIMAKPTDTQYF. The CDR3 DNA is TGTGCCATCATGGCGAAACCCACAGATACGCAGTATTTT.

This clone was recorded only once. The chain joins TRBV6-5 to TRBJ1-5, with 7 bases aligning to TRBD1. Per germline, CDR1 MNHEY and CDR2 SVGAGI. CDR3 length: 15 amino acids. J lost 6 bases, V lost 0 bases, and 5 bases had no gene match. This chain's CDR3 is CASSYSPGGGQPQHF. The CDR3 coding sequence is TGTGCCAGCAGTTACTCGCCAGGGGGGGGTCAGCCCCAGCATTTT.

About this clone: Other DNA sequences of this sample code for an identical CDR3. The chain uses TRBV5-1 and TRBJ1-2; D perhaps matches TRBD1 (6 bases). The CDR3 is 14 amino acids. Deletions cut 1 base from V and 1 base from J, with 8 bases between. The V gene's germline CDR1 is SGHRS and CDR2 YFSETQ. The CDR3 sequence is CASSLMDSNYGYTF. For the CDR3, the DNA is TGCGCCAGCAGCTTGATGGACAGTAACTATGGCTACACCTTC.

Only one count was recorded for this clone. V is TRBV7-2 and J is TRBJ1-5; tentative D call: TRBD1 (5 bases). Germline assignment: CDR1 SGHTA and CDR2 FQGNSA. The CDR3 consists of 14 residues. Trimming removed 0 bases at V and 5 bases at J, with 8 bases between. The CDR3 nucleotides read TGTGCCAGCAGCTTAGCACGGGGCGATCAGCCCCAGCATTTT. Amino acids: CASSLARGDQPQHF.

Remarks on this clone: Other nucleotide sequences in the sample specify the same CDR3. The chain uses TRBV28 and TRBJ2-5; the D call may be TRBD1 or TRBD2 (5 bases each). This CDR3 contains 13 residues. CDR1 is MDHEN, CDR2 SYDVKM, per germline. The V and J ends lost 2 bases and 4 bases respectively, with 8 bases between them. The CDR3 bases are TGTGCCAGCAGTTTAAGTGGGGGAGAGACCCAGTACTTC. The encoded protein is CASSLSGGETQYF.

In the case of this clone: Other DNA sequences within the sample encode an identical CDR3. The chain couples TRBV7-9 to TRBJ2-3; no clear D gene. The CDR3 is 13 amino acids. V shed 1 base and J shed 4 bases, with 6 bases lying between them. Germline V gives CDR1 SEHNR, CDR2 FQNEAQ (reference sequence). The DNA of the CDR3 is TGTGCCAGCAGCTTAGGTGGCGCAGATACGCAGTATTTT. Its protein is CASSLGGADTQYF.

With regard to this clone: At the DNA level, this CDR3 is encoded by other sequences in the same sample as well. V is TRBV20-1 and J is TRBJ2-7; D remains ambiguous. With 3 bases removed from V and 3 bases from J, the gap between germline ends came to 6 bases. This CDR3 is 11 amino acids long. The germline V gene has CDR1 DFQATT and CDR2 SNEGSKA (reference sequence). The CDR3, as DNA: TGCAGTGCTAGGGACGGCTACGAGCAGTACTTC. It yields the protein CSARDGYEQYF.

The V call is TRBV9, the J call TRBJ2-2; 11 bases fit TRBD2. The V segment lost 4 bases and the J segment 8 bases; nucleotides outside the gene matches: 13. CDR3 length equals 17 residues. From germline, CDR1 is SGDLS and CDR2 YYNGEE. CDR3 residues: CASSPLASGGLVGELFF. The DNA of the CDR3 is TGTGCCAGCAGCCCACTCGCTAGCGGGGGGTTGGTTGGGGAGCTGTTTTTT.

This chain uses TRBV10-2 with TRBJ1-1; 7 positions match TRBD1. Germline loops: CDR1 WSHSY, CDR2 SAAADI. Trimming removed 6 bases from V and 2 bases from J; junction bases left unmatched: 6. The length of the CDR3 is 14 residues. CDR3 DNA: TGCGCCAGCAGACCCGGGACAGCTAACACTGAAGCTTTCTTT. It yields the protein CASRPGTANTEAFF.

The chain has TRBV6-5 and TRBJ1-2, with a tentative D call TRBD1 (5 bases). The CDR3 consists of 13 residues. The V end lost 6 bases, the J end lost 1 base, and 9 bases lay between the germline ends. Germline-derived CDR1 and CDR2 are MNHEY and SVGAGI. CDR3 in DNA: TGTGCCAGCAGCATCGACAGTAACTATGGCTACACCTTC. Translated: CASSIDSNYGYTF.

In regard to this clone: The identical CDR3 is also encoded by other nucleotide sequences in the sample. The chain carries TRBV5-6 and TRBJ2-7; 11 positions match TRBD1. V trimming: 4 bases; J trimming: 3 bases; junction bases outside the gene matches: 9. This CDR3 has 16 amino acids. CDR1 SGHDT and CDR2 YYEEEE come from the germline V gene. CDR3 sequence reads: CASSLTAGTGGYEQYF. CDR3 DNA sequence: TGTGCCAGCAGCCTAACCGCCGGGACAGGGGGCTACGAGCAGTACTTC.

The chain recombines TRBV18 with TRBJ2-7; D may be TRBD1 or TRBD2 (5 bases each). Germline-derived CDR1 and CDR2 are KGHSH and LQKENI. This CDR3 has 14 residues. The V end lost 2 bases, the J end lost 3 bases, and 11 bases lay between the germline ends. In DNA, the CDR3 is TGTGCCAGCTCACCAACTGGGGGACGCTACGAGCAGTACTTC. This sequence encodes CASSPTGGRYEQYF.

The CDR3 nucleotides read TGTGCCAGCAGTTCTAACCCAGGGAGGGACACTGAAGCTTTCTTT. The encoded protein is CASSSNPGRDTEAFF. The chain couples TRBV6-1 to TRBJ1-1; tentatively, D is TRBD1 (5 bases). The CDR3 loop spans 15 amino acids. The germline CDR1 and CDR2 sequences are MNHNS and SASEGT. Trimming took 5 bases from V and 3 from J, leaving 16 bases between them.

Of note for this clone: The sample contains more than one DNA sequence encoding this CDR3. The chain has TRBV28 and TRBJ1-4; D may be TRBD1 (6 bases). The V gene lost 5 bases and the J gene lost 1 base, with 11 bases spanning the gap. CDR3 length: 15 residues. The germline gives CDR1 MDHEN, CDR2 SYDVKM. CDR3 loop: CASSPRGGTNEKLFF. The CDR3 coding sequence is TGTGCCAGCAGTCCCAGGGGAGGAACTAATGAAAAACTGTTTTTT.

DNA of the CDR3: TGTGCCAGCAGTGTCCTCGGGAACACTGAAGCTTTCTTT. Its translation is CASSVLGNTEAFF. The chain couples TRBV6-1 to TRBJ1-1; D is unresolved. The CDR3 has 13 amino acids. Trimming took off 4 bases at V and 1 base at J, with 7 bases between the two ends. In germline, CDR1 is MNHNS, CDR2 SASEGT.

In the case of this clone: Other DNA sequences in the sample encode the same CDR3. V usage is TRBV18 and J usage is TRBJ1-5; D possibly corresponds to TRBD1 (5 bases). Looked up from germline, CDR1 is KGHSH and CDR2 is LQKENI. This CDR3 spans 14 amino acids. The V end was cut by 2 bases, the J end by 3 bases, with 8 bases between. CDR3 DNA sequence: TGTGCCAGCTCACCAGGGACGGTCAATCAGCCCCAGCATTTT. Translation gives CASSPGTVNQPQHF.

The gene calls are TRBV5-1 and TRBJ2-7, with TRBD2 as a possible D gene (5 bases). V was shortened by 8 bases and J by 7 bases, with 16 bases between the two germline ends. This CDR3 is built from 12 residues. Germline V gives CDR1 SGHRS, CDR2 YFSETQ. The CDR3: CASPPSSGEQYF. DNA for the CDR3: TGCGCCAGTCCTCCTTCCTCGGGGGAGCAGTACTTC.

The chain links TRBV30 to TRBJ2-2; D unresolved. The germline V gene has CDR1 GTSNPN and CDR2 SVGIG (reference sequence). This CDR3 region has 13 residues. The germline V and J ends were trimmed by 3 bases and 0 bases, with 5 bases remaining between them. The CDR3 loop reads CAWRAANTGELFF. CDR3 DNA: TGTGCCTGGAGGGCGGCGAACACCGGGGAGCTGTTTTTT.